This T cell receptor beta chain was retrieved from a study of T cells in Graves' hyperthyroidism and ophthalmopathy. Over 18 months, lack of ophthalmopathy progression marked Graves' hyperthyroidism as stable. Uncontrolled infection, other autoimmune disease, pregnancy or lactation disqualified patients from enrolment. Whole-study findings and limits: Most clonotypes expanded in the thyroid (above 0.001) were also present in blood.

As for this clonotype: Its antigen is currently unknown.

Amplification of TCR beta CDR3 regions was performed using RNA transcripts as template. The HTBI primer set was used in a first-round RT-PCR of the TCR CDR3. TCRdb ran MiXCR on the multiplex PCR reads and lists one entry per CDR3 protein. Of over 700,000 distinct CDR3 sequences listed, more than 30% are singletons. In germline, CDR1 is SGDLS, CDR2 YYNGEE. The germline V and J ends were trimmed by 4 bases and 2 bases, with 7 bases remaining between them. The CDR3 runs 14 residues. The TCR sequence derives from a man aged 18 to 35 with Graves' hyperthyroidism. The chain carries TRBV9 and TRBJ2-6; no firm D call. The source material was blood. The CDR3 loop is CASSQATGANVLTF. The DNA for the CDR3 is TGTGCCAGCAGCCAGGCAACTGGGGCCAACGTCCTGACTTTC.